A single sample is the source of the 13 T cell receptor beta chains below, sequenced in a study of cytomegalovirus exposure and HLA in healthy donors. Researchers ran the PCR with 60 Vbeta and 13 Jbeta primers. Using immunoSEQ multiplex PCR, the repertoire was profiled, and TCRdb retains in-frame clones only, with some absent. The sample gives more than 85,000 clones, around three quarters of which show up once; 2% to 2.5% is in the top ten. The sequenced material came from PBMCs. All receptors derive from a man aged 35 to 55 in good health and CMV-seronegative.

The rearrangement links TRBV19 to TRBJ1-5, with TRBD1 identical over 11 bases. The CDR3 extends over 15 amino acids. J lost 7 bases, V lost 10 bases, and 12 bases had no gene match. Germline assignment: CDR1 LNHDA and CDR2 SQIVND (reference sequence). The CDR3 reads CATGRGQGVRQPQHF. CDR3 bases: TGTGCCACTGGAAGGGGACAGGGGGTAAGGCAGCCCCAGCATTTT. Based on the CDR3 plus reference TRBV19 and TRBJ1-5, the full variable domain is DGGITQSPKYLFRKEGQNVTLSCEQNLNHDAMYWYRQDPGQGLRLIYYSQIVNDFQKGDIAEGYSVSREKKESFPLTVTSAQKNPTAFYLCATGRGQGVRQPQHFGDGTRLSIL.

The chain links TRBV5-1 to TRBJ2-5; tentative D call: TRBD2 (7 bases). Trimming took off 5 bases at V and 5 bases at J, with 16 bases between the two ends. Germline V gene sequence: CDR1 SGHRS, CDR2 YFSETQ. This CDR3 contains 14 residues. The DNA for the CDR3 is TGCGCCAGCAGTTCCGTCGGGGGGCTTGAGACCCAGTACTTC. Its translation: CASSSVGGLETQYF. Full variable domain (remainder filled in from reference TRBV5-1 and TRBJ2-5): KAGVTQTPRYLIKTRGQQVTLSCSPISGHRSVSWYQQTPGQGLQFLFEYFSETQRNKGNFPGRFSGRQFSNSRSEMNVSTLELGDSALYLCASSSVGGLETQYFGPGTRLLVL.

The CDR3: CAWEIGGIYNEQFF. DNA of the CDR3: TGTGCCTGGGAAATTGGGGGCATTTACAATGAGCAGTTCTTC. The V gene is TRBV30, the J gene TRBJ2-1; TRBD1 might be the D (6 bases). Trimming shortened V by 5 bases and J by 4 bases, and 15 bases separated the two germline ends. The CDR3 runs to 14 residues. The V gene's germline CDR1 is GTSNPN and CDR2 SVGIG (reference sequence).

The rearrangement links TRBV5-4 to TRBJ1-3; no reliable D call. CDR3 length equals 14 residues. The V end was cut by 4 bases, the J end by 4 bases, with 12 bases between. Germline CDR1 and CDR2: SGHNT and YYREEE (reference sequence). CDR3 DNA: TGTGCCAGCAGCCCTTCGGGGTCCGGAAACACCATATATTTT. Translation: CASSPSGSGNTIYF.

This clone was observed a few times. V usage is TRBV28 and J usage is TRBJ2-7; possible D gene TRBD1, 6 bases. Trimming took 5 bases from V and 0 from J, leaving 14 bases between them. This CDR3 is 15 amino acids long. CDR1 MDHEN and CDR2 SYDVKM come from the germline V gene. The CDR3 protein is CASSPYPDSSYEQYF. For the CDR3, the DNA is TGTGCCAGCAGTCCCTACCCGGACAGCTCCTACGAGCAGTACTTC.

The V gene is TRBV19, the J gene TRBJ1-5, with 7 bases that match TRBD1. Germline loops: CDR1 LNHDA, CDR2 SQIVND (reference sequence). The CDR3 has 13 residues. Trimming at V came to 6 bases and at J to 9 bases, leaving 8 bases not matched to a gene. CDR3 region: CASRGTDFSPQHF. CDR3 bases: TGTGCCAGTAGAGGGACAGACTTCTCGCCCCAGCATTTT.

This clone appeared once. The chain joins TRBV6-1 to TRBJ2-2; possible D gene TRBD1, 6 bases. This CDR3 is built from 14 residues. Deletions cut 5 bases from V and 3 bases from J, with 10 bases between. Germline V gene data show CDR1 as MNHNS and CDR2 as SASEGT. CDR3 bases: TGTGCCAGCAGTATGGCAGGGGACACCGGGGAGCTGTTTTTT. It encodes CASSMAGDTGELFF.

J is TRBJ2-7 and V is TRBV15, with TRBD1 matching over 7 bases. The germline V gene has CDR1 LNHNV and CDR2 YYDKDF (reference sequence). The junction had 5 bases not matched to a gene; V was cut back by 0 bases and J by 6 bases. This CDR3 has 14 residues. CDR3 sequence (DNA): TGTGCCACCAGCAGAGAAAGGGGGCCCTTCGAGCAGTACTTC. Translation gives CATSRERGPFEQYF.

V gene TRBV6-6 combines with J gene TRBJ2-7, with 12 positions matching TRBD2. From germline, CDR1 is MNHNY and CDR2 SVGAGI (reference sequence). With 6 bases clipped from V and 7 bases from J, the junction kept 7 bases outside the gene matches. CDR3 length equals 14 residues. The CDR3 spells CASRPGTSGLEQYF. In DNA form, the CDR3 reads TGTGCCAGCAGACCTGGGACTAGCGGGCTGGAGCAGTACTTC.

This clone was seen once. The V gene is TRBV19, the J gene TRBJ2-7, with D possibly being TRBD1 (6 bases). Trimming took off 7 bases at V and 3 bases at J, with 13 bases between the two ends. The CDR3 is 13 residues long. Per the germline V gene, CDR1 is LNHDA and CDR2 is SQIVND (reference sequence). This CDR3 is CASTQTGDYEQYF. The CDR3 nucleotides are TGTGCCAGTACTCAGACAGGAGACTACGAGCAGTACTTC.

The rearrangement joins TRBV6-1 to TRBJ1-2; D may be TRBD1 (5 bases). Trimming took off 3 bases at V and 7 bases at J, with 15 bases between the two ends. Germline assignment: CDR1 MNHNS and CDR2 SASEGT. CDR3 length equals 14 residues. The CDR3 DNA is TGTGCCAGCAGTGAGTCGTGGGGACTGTCTGGCTACACCTTC. Amino acid sequence: CASSESWGLSGYTF.

The gene calls are TRBV5-5 and TRBJ1-3; 7 bases agree with TRBD1. V was clipped by 4 bases and J by 6 bases; unmatched bases: 7. Germline-derived CDR1 and CDR2 are SGHKS and YYEKEE (reference sequence). The CDR3 totals 14 residues. The CDR3 nucleotides read TGTGCCAGCAGCGAAAGGGGGCTCGAAAACACCATATATTTT. It translates to CASSERGLENTIYF.

The chain links TRBV28 to TRBJ1-1, with D unresolved. The V end was cut by 3 bases, the J end by 0 bases, with 11 bases between. Germline CDR1 reads MDHEN; CDR2 reads SYDVKM. The CDR3 runs 15 residues. The CDR3 spells CASSLSGEVNTEAFF. The CDR3 DNA sequence: TGTGCCAGCAGTTTGAGTGGAGAGGTGAACACTGAAGCTTTCTTT.